This T cell receptor (beta chain) derives from a study of T-cell memory formation after mild COVID-19. Study-level findings and limits: Pre-infection memory already had some responding clones, implying cross-reactive memory joined.

Turning to this clonotype: Its antigen is not known.

CDR1 and CDR2 from the germline V gene are DFQATT and SNEGSKA (reference sequence). CDR3 length equals 14 residues. V was pared by 1 base and J by 6 bases, with 13 bases between. From the 5' RACE reads, TCRdb called clonotypes with MiXCR, one entry per CDR3 protein. There are 550,000 to 700,000 distinct CDR3 sequences in the sample; about 18% occur only once, and around 8.1% lies in the top ten. Sequencing input: PBMCs or a T cell subset sorted from them (not recorded which). The origin of this receptor is an adult woman who had mild COVID-19 (a few samples of this study predate the infection). Cell type and time point are not known. V gene TRBV20-1 combines with J gene TRBJ2-1; possibly TRBD2 for D (6 bases). The CDR3 coding sequence is TGCAGTGCTAGAGGCGGGGCTCCCTCCAATGAGCAGTTCTTC. It translates to CSARGGAPSNEQFF.